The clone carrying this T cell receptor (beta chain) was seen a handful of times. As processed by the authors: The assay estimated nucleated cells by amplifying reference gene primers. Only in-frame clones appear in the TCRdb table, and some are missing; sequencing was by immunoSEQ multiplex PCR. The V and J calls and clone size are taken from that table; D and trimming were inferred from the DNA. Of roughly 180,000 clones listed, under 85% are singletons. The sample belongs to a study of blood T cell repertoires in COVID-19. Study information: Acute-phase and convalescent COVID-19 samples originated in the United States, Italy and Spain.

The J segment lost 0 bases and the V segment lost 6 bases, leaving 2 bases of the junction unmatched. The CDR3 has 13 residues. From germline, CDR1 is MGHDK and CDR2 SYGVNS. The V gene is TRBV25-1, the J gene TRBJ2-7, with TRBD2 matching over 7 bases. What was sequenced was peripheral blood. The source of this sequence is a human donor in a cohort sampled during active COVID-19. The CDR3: CASSRDYSYEQYF. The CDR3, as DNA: TGTGCCAGCAGCCGGGACTACTCCTACGAGCAGTACTTC.